The rows below give T cell receptor beta chains drawn from one sample of a study of T-cell memory formation after mild COVID-19. TCRdb redid the calling of the 5' RACE reads with MiXCR, one entry per CDR3 protein. The table includes 45,000 or so distinct CDR3 sequences, about 6.3% detected once. Sequences were obtained from PBMCs or a T cell subset sorted from them (not recorded which). All receptors come from an adult who had mild COVID-19 (a few samples of this study predate the infection). Cell type and time point are not known. The CDR3 runs from the conserved cysteine through the conserved F or W. The order of the fields is CDR3 length, D gene, V gene, J gene, clone size, CDR3 DNA, CDR3 protein. D genes are given only for firm matches. Size is stated for part of the rows, as once, few or many counts, or as a class when the clone is expanded.

cdr3_length: 16
d_call: TRBD2
v_call: TRBV7-6
j_call: TRBJ2-7
clone_size: many
cdr3_nt: TGTGCCAGCAGCCCAGCCTCGGGACTAAACACCTACGAGCAGTACTTC
cdr3_aa: CASSPASGLNTYEQYF

cdr3_length: 13
d_call: NA
v_call: TRBV19
j_call: TRBJ2-2
clone_size: many
cdr3_nt: TGTGCCAGTAGTATCCCCTGGGCCGGGGAGCTGTTTTTT
cdr3_aa: CASSIPWAGELFF

cdr3_length: 13
d_call: TRBD2
v_call: TRBV11-3
j_call: TRBJ2-1
clone_size: many
cdr3_nt: TGTGCCAGCAGCTTGGAGCGGGATAATGAGCAGTTCTTC
cdr3_aa: CASSLERDNEQFF

cdr3_length: 15
d_call: NA
v_call: TRBV3-1
j_call: TRBJ2-1
clone_size: NA
cdr3_nt: TGTGCCAGCAGCCAAGACGAGGGCTCCTACAATGAGCAGTTCTTC
cdr3_aa: CASSQDEGSYNEQFF

cdr3_length: 16
d_call: NA
v_call: TRBV7-9
j_call: TRBJ1-4
clone_size: few
cdr3_nt: TGTGCCAGCAGCGCCTTTCGGGGGAGGGCTTTGGAAAAACTGTTTTTT
cdr3_aa: CASSAFRGRALEKLFF

cdr3_length: 13
d_call: NA
v_call: TRBV12-3/TRBV12-4
j_call: TRBJ2-7
clone_size: many
cdr3_nt: TGTGCCAGCAGTCTGGGGGGTCAGTTTGGTCTGTACTTC
cdr3_aa: CASSLGGQFGLYF

cdr3_length: 16
d_call: TRBD2
v_call: TRBV27
j_call: TRBJ2-2
clone_size: few
cdr3_nt: TGTGCCAGCAACCAAGCGGGAGCGAAAACGCGCGGGGAGCTGTTTTTT
cdr3_aa: CASNQAGAKTRGELFF

cdr3_length: 16
d_call: NA
v_call: TRBV7-2
j_call: TRBJ1-5
clone_size: NA
cdr3_nt: TGTGCCAGCAGCTTAGTGGCAGGCCCAAGCAATCAGCCCCAGCATTTT
cdr3_aa: CASSLVAGPSNQPQHF

cdr3_length: 12
d_call: TRBD2
v_call: TRBV2
j_call: TRBJ2-1
clone_size: NA
cdr3_nt: TGTGCCAGCGTCACGGGAGGGGATGAGCAGTTCTTC
cdr3_aa: CASVTGGDEQFF

cdr3_length: 17
d_call: TRBD2
v_call: TRBV18
j_call: TRBJ2-1
clone_size: many
cdr3_nt: TGTGCCAGCTCACCCGGACTAGCGGGAGTACTGAAAAATGAGCAGTTCTTC
cdr3_aa: CASSPGLAGVLKNEQFF

cdr3_length: 18
d_call: TRBD1
v_call: TRBV5-1
j_call: TRBJ2-1
clone_size: medium-sized
cdr3_nt: TGCGCCAGCAGCTTGCTAACAGGGGTCCGACTGACTACCAATGAGCAGTTCTTC
cdr3_aa: CASSLLTGVRLTTNEQFF

cdr3_length: 14
d_call: TRBD2
v_call: TRBV20-1
j_call: TRBJ2-7
clone_size: many
cdr3_nt: TGCAGTGCTAGAAAATTAGCGGGGGCTTACGAGCAGTACTTC
cdr3_aa: CSARKLAGAYEQYF

cdr3_length: 16
d_call: NA
v_call: TRBV9
j_call: TRBJ2-1
clone_size: NA
cdr3_nt: TGTGCCAGCAGCGTAGCGCCGGGTCCCTTCCCCCAGAAGCAGTTCTTC
cdr3_aa: CASSVAPGPFPQKQFF

cdr3_length: 19
d_call: NA
v_call: TRBV18
j_call: TRBJ2-2
clone_size: few
cdr3_nt: TGTGCCAGCTCACCTTCTTTTTTTCTGGCGGGTACGAACACCGGGGAGCTGTTTTTT
cdr3_aa: CASSPSFFLAGTNTGELFF

cdr3_length: 15
d_call: TRBD1
v_call: TRBV7-2
j_call: TRBJ2-5
clone_size: many
cdr3_nt: TGTGCCAGCAGCTTAAACAGGGGAAGCGGAGAGACCCAGTACTTC
cdr3_aa: CASSLNRGSGETQYF

cdr3_length: 16
d_call: TRBD1
v_call: TRBV4-1
j_call: TRBJ1-2
clone_size: many
cdr3_nt: TGCGCCAGCAGCCAAGAGGAAGCTACAGGGGGCTATGGCTACACCTTC
cdr3_aa: CASSQEEATGGYGYTF

cdr3_length: 10
d_call: NA
v_call: TRBV7-2
j_call: TRBJ2-5
clone_size: once
cdr3_nt: TGTGCCAGCGGATATGAGACCCAGTACTTC
cdr3_aa: CASGYETQYF

cdr3_length: 16
d_call: NA
v_call: TRBV7-6
j_call: TRBJ2-2
clone_size: many
cdr3_nt: TGTGCCAGCAGCTTAGGACTGTCGCATAACACCGGGGAGCTGTTTTTT
cdr3_aa: CASSLGLSHNTGELFF

cdr3_length: 14
d_call: NA
v_call: TRBV5-1
j_call: TRBJ2-5
clone_size: many
cdr3_nt: TGCGCCAGCAGGTTCAGGGCGTACCAAGAGACCCAGTACTTC
cdr3_aa: CASRFRAYQETQYF

cdr3_length: 14
d_call: TRBD2
v_call: TRBV29-1
j_call: TRBJ2-7
clone_size: NA
cdr3_nt: TGCAGCGTTGAAAGACTAGCGGGATCCTACGAGCAGTACTTC
cdr3_aa: CSVERLAGSYEQYF

cdr3_length: 11
d_call: NA
v_call: TRBV6-5
j_call: TRBJ2-1
clone_size: many
cdr3_nt: TGTGCCAGCAGCTATGCCGATGAGCAGTTCTTC
cdr3_aa: CASSYADEQFF

cdr3_length: 14
d_call: TRBD1
v_call: TRBV20-1
j_call: TRBJ2-1
clone_size: many
cdr3_nt: TGCAGTGCGGAGGGACAGGGTGCGTACAATGAGCAGTTCTTC
cdr3_aa: CSAEGQGAYNEQFF

cdr3_length: 15
d_call: TRBD2
v_call: TRBV29-1
j_call: TRBJ2-2
clone_size: many
cdr3_nt: TGCAGCGTTGAGGGACTAGCGGGAGGCACCGGGGAGCTGTTTTTT
cdr3_aa: CSVEGLAGGTGELFF

cdr3_length: 12
d_call: NA
v_call: TRBV7-2
j_call: TRBJ2-1
clone_size: many
cdr3_nt: TGTGCCAGCAGCTCCCCTTCGGCTGAGCAGTTCTTC
cdr3_aa: CASSSPSAEQFF

cdr3_length: 18
d_call: NA
v_call: TRBV4-3
j_call: TRBJ2-3
clone_size: many
cdr3_nt: TGCGCCAGCAGCCAAGCAATCCTCAGGGGTGGTAGGGCAGATACGCAGTATTTT
cdr3_aa: CASSQAILRGGRADTQYF

cdr3_length: 12
d_call: NA
v_call: TRBV20-1
j_call: TRBJ1-5
clone_size: NA
cdr3_nt: TGCAGTGCTAGTAAAAGCAATCAGCCCCAGCATTTT
cdr3_aa: CSASKSNQPQHF

cdr3_length: 16
d_call: TRBD1
v_call: TRBV27
j_call: TRBJ1-6
clone_size: NA
cdr3_nt: TGTGCCAGCAGCAACCACAGGGGGTATTTAGGTTCACCCCTCCACTTT
cdr3_aa: CASSNHRGYLGSPLHF

cdr3_length: 16
d_call: NA
v_call: TRBV7-8
j_call: TRBJ2-4
clone_size: NA
cdr3_nt: TGTGCCAGCAGCTTAGTAGATCCGGGCCTAAAAAACATTCAGTACTTC
cdr3_aa: CASSLVDPGLKNIQYF

cdr3_length: 15
d_call: NA
v_call: TRBV6-6
j_call: TRBJ1-5
clone_size: many
cdr3_nt: TGTGCCAGCAGCCCTACAGGTTTAAGCAATCAGCCCCAGCATTTT
cdr3_aa: CASSPTGLSNQPQHF

cdr3_length: 14
d_call: NA
v_call: TRBV3-1
j_call: TRBJ2-7
clone_size: many
cdr3_nt: TGTGCCAGCCGCTTAAGGCAGGACTCCTACGAGCAGTACTTC
cdr3_aa: CASRLRQDSYEQYF

cdr3_length: 13
d_call: NA
v_call: TRBV18
j_call: TRBJ2-1
clone_size: NA
cdr3_nt: TGTGCCAGCTCATTCGACTACTACAATGAGCAGTTCTTC
cdr3_aa: CASSFDYYNEQFF